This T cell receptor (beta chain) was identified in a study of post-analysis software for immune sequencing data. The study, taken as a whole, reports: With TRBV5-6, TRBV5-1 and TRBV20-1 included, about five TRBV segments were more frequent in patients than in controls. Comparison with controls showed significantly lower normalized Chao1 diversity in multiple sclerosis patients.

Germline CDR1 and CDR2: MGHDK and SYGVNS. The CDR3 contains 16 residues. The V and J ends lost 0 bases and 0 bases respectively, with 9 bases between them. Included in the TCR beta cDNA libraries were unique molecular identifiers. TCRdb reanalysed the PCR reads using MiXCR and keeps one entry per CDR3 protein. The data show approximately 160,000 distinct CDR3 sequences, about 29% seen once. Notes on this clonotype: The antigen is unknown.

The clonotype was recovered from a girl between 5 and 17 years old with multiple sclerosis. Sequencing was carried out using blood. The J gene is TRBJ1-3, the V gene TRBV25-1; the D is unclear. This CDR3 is CASSEYYVSSGNTIYF. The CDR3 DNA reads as TGTGCCAGCAGTGAATATTACGTCAGCTCTGGAAACACCATATATTTT.